This is a list of T cell receptor beta chains from one sample in a study of cytomegalovirus exposure and HLA in healthy donors. Sequenced by immunoSEQ multiplex PCR; TCRdb stores in-frame clones only, minus some. The table lists about 77,000 clones, around 84% of them singletons, with around 4.2% in the top ten. Material: PBMCs. These receptors were obtained from a man aged 35-49 years in good health and CMV-seronegative. The conserved cysteine and the conserved F or W are not part of the CDR3 here.

>TRBV5-1
ASSLAGTGYGYT
>TRBV5-1
ASSGLYREQY
>TRBV7-8
ASSSSGTSGSSARNEQF
>TRBV28
ASSLGQVFYGYT
>TRBV2
ASSESGAVSYNEQF
>TRBV28
ASSLIRQGIGEQY
>TRBV27
ASSLSAPRYEQY
>TRBV12-1
ASCPGLAYNEQF
>TRBV28
ASSLGGINEKLF
>TRBV5-4
ASSGGLAGVDGKNIQY
>TRBV6-1
ASSQGTGHRDTEAF
>TRBV18
ASSPRTEAF
>TRBV27
ASSLEGTDPSFILNTGELF
>TRBV4-3
ASSQGGLTHNEQF
>TRBV29-1
STETGGAYNEQF
>TRBV28
ASSPPKDTGQGQPQH
>TRBV7-9
ASSSTRLATYEQY
>TRBV27
ASSLYNSYEQY
>TRBV11-2
ASSLKSPNTEAF
>TRBV2
ASSGDGQY
>TRBV28
ASSLTLAGGFKDEQF
>TRBV11-2
ASSERRIHGYT
>TRBV7-9
ASSLGGVGKNIQY
>TRBV6-6
ASSWTVEEAF
>TRBV10-3
AISFGEGLPPAQY
>TRBV4-1
ASRDRAHSSYEQY
>TRBV5-6
ASSLGPNTEAF
>TRBV7-2
ASSLTGGIGETQY
>TRBV9
ASSANDRAESYNEQF
>TRBV5-1
ASSAWGSLNTEAF
>TRBV6-1
ASSDPGRRASTDTQY
>TRBV28
ASSQQGADEKLF
>TRBV18
ASSPTSTGSNQPQH
>TRBV10-1
ASSENRGFTGELF
>TRBV18
ASSSQSAGGADTQY
>TRBV15
ATSERGGGLGPQH
>TRBV28
ASAGAYEQY
>TRBV30
AWSDLGQGAGELF
>TRBV30
AWSPRSGRPSSYNEQF
>TRBV19
ASSLRTGMNTEAF
>TRBV19
ASTRGAGEVEQF
>TRBV11-2
ASSWTQGNEKLF
>TRBV19
ASSILAGGFNEQF
>TRBV10-3
AISGSGERVTDTQY
>TRBV5-4
ASTTGAGGNTGELF
>TRBV15
ATSGRGREQF